Included here is one TCR beta chain sequence, with context. What it binds is unknown. Sequencing used immunoSEQ v3. Each library reached roughly 2 million read pairs, or roughly 5-6 million at deep level. The table came from immunoSEQ multiplex PCR; TCRdb's copy has only in-frame clones and leaves some out. The sample holds about 60,000 clones, 55% to 70% seen once. The data belong to a study of TIL therapy for anti-PD-1-resistant metastatic lung cancer. Study-level background: Tumors carried a median roughly 1.6 non-synonymous mutations per megabase. General observations from the study: Patients were highly selected, enriched for treatment-naive, never-smoker and oncogene-addicted cases.

The CDR3 extends over 12 amino acids. Trimming removed 2 bases at V and 8 bases at J, with 6 bases between. The germline V gene has CDR1 MNHNS and CDR2 SASEGT. As for time point: pre-treatment sample, taken before nivolumab and TIL therapy. The chain uses TRBV6-1 and TRBJ1-4; no clear D gene. The receptor's source is a person between 25 and 80 years old with non-small cell lung cancer. Sequencing used blood, obtained at baseline. In DNA form, the CDR3 reads TGTGCCAGCAGTGAAATTTCCGAAAAACTGTTTTTT. As protein: CASSEISEKLFF.